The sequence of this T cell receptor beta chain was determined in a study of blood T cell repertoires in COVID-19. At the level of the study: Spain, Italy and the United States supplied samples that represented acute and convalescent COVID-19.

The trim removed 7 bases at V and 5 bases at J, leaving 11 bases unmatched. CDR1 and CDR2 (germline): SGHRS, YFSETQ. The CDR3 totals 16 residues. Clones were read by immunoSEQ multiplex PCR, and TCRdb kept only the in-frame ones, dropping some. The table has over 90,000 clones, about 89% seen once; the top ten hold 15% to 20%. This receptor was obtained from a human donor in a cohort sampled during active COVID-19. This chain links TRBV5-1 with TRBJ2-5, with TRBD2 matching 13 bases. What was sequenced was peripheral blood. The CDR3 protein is CASAELAGGPGETQYF. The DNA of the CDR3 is TGCGCCAGCGCGGAACTAGCGGGAGGGCCGGGGGAGACCCAGTACTTC. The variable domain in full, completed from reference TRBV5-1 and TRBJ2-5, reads KAGVTQTPRYLIKTRGQQVTLSCSPISGHRSVSWYQQTPGQGLQFLFEYFSETQRNKGNFPGRFSGRQFSNSRSEMNVSTLELGDSALYLCASAELAGGPGETQYFGPGTRLLVL.